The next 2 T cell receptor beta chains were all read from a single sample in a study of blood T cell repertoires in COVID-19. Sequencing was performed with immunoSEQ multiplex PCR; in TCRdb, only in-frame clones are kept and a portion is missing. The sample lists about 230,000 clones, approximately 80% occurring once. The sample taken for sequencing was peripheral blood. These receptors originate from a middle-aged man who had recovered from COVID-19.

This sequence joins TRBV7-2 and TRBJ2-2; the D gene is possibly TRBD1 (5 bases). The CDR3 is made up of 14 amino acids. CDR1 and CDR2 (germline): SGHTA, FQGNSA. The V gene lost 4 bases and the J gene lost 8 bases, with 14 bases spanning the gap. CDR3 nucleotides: TGTGCCAGCAGCTCCGACAGCCGACTGGGGGAGCTGTTTTTT. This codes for CASSSDSRLGELFF.

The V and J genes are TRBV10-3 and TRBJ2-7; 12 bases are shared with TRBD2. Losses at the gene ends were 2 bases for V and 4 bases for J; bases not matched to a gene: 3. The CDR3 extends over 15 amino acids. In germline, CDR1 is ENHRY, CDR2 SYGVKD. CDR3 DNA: TGTGCCATCAGTGAGAAGACTAGCGGGAGTTACGAGCAGTACTTC. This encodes CAISEKTSGSYEQYF.